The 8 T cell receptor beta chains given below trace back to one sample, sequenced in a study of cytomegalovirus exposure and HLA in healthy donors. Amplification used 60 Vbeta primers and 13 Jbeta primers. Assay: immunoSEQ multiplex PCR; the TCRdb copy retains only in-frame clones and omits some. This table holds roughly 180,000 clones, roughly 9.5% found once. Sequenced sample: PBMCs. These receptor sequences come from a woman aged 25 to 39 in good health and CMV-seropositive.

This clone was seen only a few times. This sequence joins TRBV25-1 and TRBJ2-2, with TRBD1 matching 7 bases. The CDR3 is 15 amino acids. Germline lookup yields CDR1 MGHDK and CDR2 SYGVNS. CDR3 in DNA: TGTGCAGTATCGTCGTGGACAGGAGGCACCGGGGAGCTGTTTTTT. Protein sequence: CAVSSWTGGTGELFF.

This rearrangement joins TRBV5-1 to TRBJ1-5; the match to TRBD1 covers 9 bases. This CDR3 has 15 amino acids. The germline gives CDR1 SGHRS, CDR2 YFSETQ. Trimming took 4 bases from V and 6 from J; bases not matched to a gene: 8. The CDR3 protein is CASSPGTGQGQPQHF. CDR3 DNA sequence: TGCGCCAGCAGCCCCGGGACAGGGCAAGGTCAGCCCCAGCATTTT.

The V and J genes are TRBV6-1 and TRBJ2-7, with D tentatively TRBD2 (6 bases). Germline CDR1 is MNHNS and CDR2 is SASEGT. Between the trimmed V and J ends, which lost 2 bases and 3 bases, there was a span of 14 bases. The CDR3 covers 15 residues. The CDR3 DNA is TGTGCCAGCAGTGAATGGTCCCCGGGGGTCTACGAGCAGTACTTC. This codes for CASSEWSPGVYEQYF.

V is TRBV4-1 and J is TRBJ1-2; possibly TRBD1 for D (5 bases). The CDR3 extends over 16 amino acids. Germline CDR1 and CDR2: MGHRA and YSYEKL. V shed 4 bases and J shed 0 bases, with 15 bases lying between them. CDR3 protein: CASSPRGGRPNYGYTF. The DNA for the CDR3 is TGCGCCAGCAGCCCCCGTGGGGGGAGACCTAACTATGGCTACACCTTC.

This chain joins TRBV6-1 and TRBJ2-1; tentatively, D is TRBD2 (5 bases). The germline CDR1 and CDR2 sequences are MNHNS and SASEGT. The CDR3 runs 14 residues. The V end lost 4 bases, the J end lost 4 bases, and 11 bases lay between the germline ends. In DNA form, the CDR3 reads TGTGCCAGCAGTGTCACTAGAGAGTACAATGAGCAGTTCTTC. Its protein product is CASSVTREYNEQFF.

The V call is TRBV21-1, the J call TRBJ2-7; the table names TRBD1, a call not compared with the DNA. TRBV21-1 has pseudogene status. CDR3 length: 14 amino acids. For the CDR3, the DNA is TGTGCCAGCAGAATACGGGACACAGCCTACGAGCAGTACTTC. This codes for CASRIRDTAYEQYF.

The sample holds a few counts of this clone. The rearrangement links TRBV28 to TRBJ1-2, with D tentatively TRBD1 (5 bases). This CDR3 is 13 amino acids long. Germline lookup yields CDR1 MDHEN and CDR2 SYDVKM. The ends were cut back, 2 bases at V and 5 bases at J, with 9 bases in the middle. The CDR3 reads CASSLSRVYGYTF. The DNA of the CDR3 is TGTGCCAGCAGTTTAAGCAGGGTATATGGCTACACCTTC.

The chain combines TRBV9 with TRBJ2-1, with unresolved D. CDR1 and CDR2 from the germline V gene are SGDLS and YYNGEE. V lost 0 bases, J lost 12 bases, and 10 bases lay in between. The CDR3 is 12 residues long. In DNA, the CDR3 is TGTGCCAGCAGCGTAGCTAACGGTAGGCAGTTCTTC. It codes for CASSVANGRQFF.